A single sample is the source of the 5 T cell receptor beta chains below, sequenced in a study of control samples from healthy donors and cancer patients. Libraries were prepared by immunoSEQ multiplex PCR; TCRdb keeps only in-frame clonotypes and omits some of them. This table holds around 76,000 clones, roughly 94% found once. Sequences were obtained from blood. These receptors all come from a woman aged 40 to 50 in good health.

This clone was seen a few times. The chain joins TRBV3-1 (or the pseudogene TRBV3-2) to TRBJ2-1; 12 bases are a match to TRBD2. The germline V gene encodes CDR1 LGHDT and CDR2 YNNKEL (reference sequence). The CDR3 has 20 amino acids. Losses at the gene ends were 2 bases for V and 5 bases for J; bases not matched to a gene: 16. The CDR3 bases are TGTGCCAGCAGCCAAAATTCGTGGCTAGCGGGAGGGACTACCAACAATGAGCAGTTCTTC. This gives the protein CASSQNSWLAGGTTNNEQFF.

The genes are TRBV7-9 and TRBJ2-1, with 9 positions matching TRBD2. Germline-derived CDR1 and CDR2 are SEHNR and FQNEAQ (reference sequence). J gave up 12 bases and V 5 bases, and 11 bases lay outside the gene matches. The CDR3 length is 14 residues. The CDR3 DNA reads as TGTGCCAGCAGCAGGGCTAGCGGGACGGCGGGGCAGTTCTTC. Protein: CASSRASGTAGQFF.

This clone came up once. This sequence joins TRBV27 and TRBJ1-2; 11 nucleotides line up with TRBD1. Germline V CDR1 and CDR2: MNHEY, SMNVEV (reference sequence). This CDR3 is built from 16 residues. Losses at the gene ends were 5 bases for V and 5 bases for J; bases not matched to a gene: 10. The CDR3 DNA reads TGTGCCAGCAGTCCACGGACAGGGGGCGCCGAATATGGCTACACCTTC. Protein product: CASSPRTGGAEYGYTF.

This chain joins TRBV9 and TRBJ2-2, with D tentatively TRBD1 (6 bases). CDR1 is SGDLS and CDR2 is YYNGEE in the germline V gene. V gave up 4 bases and J gave up 1 base, with 8 bases separating them. The CDR3 consists of 14 residues. Written as DNA, the CDR3 is TGTGCCAGCAGCAAGGGACAGAACACCGGGGAGCTGTTTTTT. This sequence encodes CASSKGQNTGELFF.

The CDR3 protein is CASSSDGYTF. CDR3 sequence (DNA): TGTGCCAGCAGTTCAGATGGCTACACCTTC. J is TRBJ1-2 and V is TRBV6-6; D uncertain. The CDR3 covers 10 residues. Germline V gene sequence: CDR1 MNHNY, CDR2 SVGAGI (reference sequence). V shed 4 bases and J shed 6 bases, with 3 bases lying between them.